Listed here are 19 T cell receptor beta chains from one sample, sequenced in a study of cytomegalovirus exposure and HLA in healthy donors. The PCR made use of 60 Vbeta and 13 Jbeta primers. Clones were sequenced by immunoSEQ multiplex PCR, and TCRdb holds only the in-frame ones, with some missing. The sample has around 90,000 clones, approximately 89% seen once; the top ten hold approximately 9.2%. The source material was PBMCs. The source is a man aged 25 to 40 in good health and CMV-seropositive.

The J gene is TRBJ2-7, the V gene TRBV19; a possible D gene is TRBD1 (6 bases). The CDR3 totals 14 residues. Looked up from germline, CDR1 is LNHDA and CDR2 is SQIVND (reference sequence). The V end lost 5 bases, the J end lost 5 bases, and 16 bases lay between the germline ends. CDR3 coding DNA: TGTGCCAGTAGTCGACAGGCCCAAGACAACGAGCAGTACTTC. It specifies CASSRQAQDNEQYF.

J is TRBJ1-3 and V is TRBV6-6; a weak D match, TRBD1 (6 bases). CDR3 size: 16 residues. V lost 7 bases to trimming and J lost 0 bases, with 16 bases between them. Germline V gene data show CDR1 as MNHNY and CDR2 as SVGAGI (reference sequence). CDR3 region: CASTPGMTGSGNTIYF. In DNA form, the CDR3 reads TGTGCCAGCACCCCCGGCATGACAGGCTCTGGAAACACCATATATTTT.

The genes are TRBV27 and TRBJ2-3; D is unresolved. The CDR3 sequence is 14 residues long. V was cut by 5 bases and J by 4 bases, with 13 bases left in between. Germline CDR1 reads MNHEY; CDR2 reads SMNVEV (reference sequence). In DNA, the CDR3 is TGTGCCAGCAGTACCCTAGGCGTCCCAGATACGCAGTATTTT. Encoded protein: CASSTLGVPDTQYF.

The rearrangement joins TRBV5-6 to TRBJ2-7; D is undetermined. The V end was cut by 2 bases, the J end by 2 bases, with 5 bases between. The length of the CDR3 is 12 residues. Germline V gene sequence: CDR1 SGHDT, CDR2 YYEEEE. This chain's CDR3 is CASSFRTYEQYF. In DNA form, the CDR3 reads TGTGCCAGCAGCTTTCGTACCTACGAGCAGTACTTC. Based on the CDR3 plus reference TRBV5-6 and TRBJ2-7, the full variable domain is DAGVTQSPTHLIKTRGQQVTLRCSPKSGHDTVSWYQQALGQGPQFIFQYYEEEERQRGNFPDRFSGHQFPNYSSELNVNALLLGDSALYLCASSFRTYEQYFGPGTRLTVT.

The CDR3 here is CASSPGLAENSYEQYF. The CDR3 coding sequence is TGTGCCAGCAGTCCGGGACTAGCGGAAAACTCCTACGAGCAGTACTTC. The chain couples TRBV28 to TRBJ2-7, with 11 nucleotides matching TRBD2. Looked up from germline, CDR1 is MDHEN and CDR2 is SYDVKM. Losses at the gene ends were 5 bases for V and 0 bases for J; bases not matched to a gene: 6. The CDR3 loop spans 16 amino acids.

The chain couples TRBV10-3 to TRBJ2-5; maybe TRBD2 (5 bases). TRBJ2-7 matches the DNA end more closely, so the J call is doubtful. Germline CDR1 and CDR2: ENHRY and SYGVKD. The CDR3 consists of 13 residues. The CDR3 DNA reads TGTGCCATCACGGACTCTCGGACCTACGAGCAGTACTTC. Translation gives CAITDSRTYEQYF.

The chain combines TRBV14 with TRBJ2-1, with 7 bases identical to TRBD2. The CDR3 is 16 residues long. Germline values: CDR1 SGHDN, CDR2 FVKESK. With V trimmed by 1 base and J by 0 bases, 3 bases remained unmatched. CDR3 region: CASSQASGVSYNEQFF. The CDR3 DNA reads as TGTGCCAGCAGCCAAGCTAGCGGAGTCTCCTACAATGAGCAGTTCTTC.

This clone was observed a few times. The gene calls are TRBV5-1 and TRBJ1-1, with D tentatively TRBD1 (6 bases). CDR1 is SGHRS and CDR2 is YFSETQ in the germline V gene. This CDR3 has 16 amino acids. V gave up 0 bases and J gave up 7 bases, with 19 bases separating them. Here the CDR3 reads CASSLERQAEQGEAFF. The CDR3 DNA follows: TGCGCCAGCAGCTTGGAACGGCAGGCCGAACAGGGTGAAGCTTTCTTT.

The chain is built from TRBV4-1 and TRBJ2-1, with TRBD2 identical over 9 bases. CDR1 is MGHRA and CDR2 is YSYEKL in the germline V gene. The CDR3 has 16 residues. Unmatched junction bases numbered 11, after V lost 3 bases and J lost 8 bases. The CDR3 sequence is CASSHPPGLAVDEQFF. CDR3 DNA: TGCGCCAGCAGCCACCCCCCGGGACTAGCAGTCGATGAGCAGTTCTTC.

The chain links TRBV5-1 to TRBJ2-2, with TRBD2 as a possible D gene (6 bases). This CDR3 contains 12 residues. Germline-derived CDR1 and CDR2 are SGHRS and YFSETQ. V lost 7 bases and J lost 6, with 10 bases in between. The CDR3: CASSTGAGELFF. The CDR3 DNA reads TGCGCCAGCTCCACGGGGGCCGGGGAGCTGTTTTTT.

The CDR3: CASSTPLQGWYGYTF. DNA for the CDR3: TGTGCCAGCAGTACCCCGTTACAGGGTTGGTATGGCTACACCTTC. The chain has TRBV28 and TRBJ1-2; TRBD1 might be the D (6 bases). Germline CDR1 MDHEN, CDR2 SYDVKM. This CDR3 region has 15 residues. The V and J ends lost 5 bases and 5 bases respectively, with 18 bases between them.

V usage is TRBV27 and J usage is TRBJ2-3; a weak D match, TRBD2 (5 bases). This CDR3 comprises 14 residues. Germline values: CDR1 MNHEY, CDR2 SMNVEV (reference sequence). Trimming left V 4 bases short and J 0 bases short, with 8 bases between. The CDR3 protein is CASSSTGSTDTQYF. The CDR3 nucleotides read TGTGCCAGCAGTTCTACGGGAAGCACAGATACGCAGTATTTT.

The chain has TRBV27 and TRBJ2-7; tentatively, D is TRBD1 (6 bases). The CDR3 covers 15 residues. Germline values: CDR1 MNHEY, CDR2 SMNVEV (reference sequence). V was cut by 2 bases and J by 2 bases, with 13 bases left in between. The CDR3 sequence is CASSLRGGKTYEQYF. DNA for the CDR3: TGTGCCAGCAGTTTACGAGGGGGAAAAACCTACGAGCAGTACTTC.

The chain carries TRBV2 and TRBJ1-5, with D uncertain. The CDR3 is made up of 14 amino acids. V gave up 3 bases and J gave up 7 bases, with 13 bases separating them. Germline V gives CDR1 SNHLY, CDR2 FYNNEI. The CDR3 is CASSELREVQPQHF. DNA of the CDR3: TGTGCCAGCAGTGAGTTACGAGAGGTACAGCCCCAGCATTTT.

The chain joins TRBV6-4 to TRBJ2-2; TRBD1 agrees at 9 bases. This CDR3 has 14 residues. V dropped 5 bases and J dropped 3; count of bases not matched to a gene: 1. The V gene's germline CDR1 is MRHNA and CDR2 SNTAGT. In nucleotides, the CDR3 is TGTGCCAGCAGTAGGACAGGGGACACCGGGGAGCTGTTTTTT. This gives the protein CASSRTGDTGELFF.

The rearrangement joins TRBV4-1 to TRBJ2-3; 7 bases map to TRBD2. J gave up 2 bases and V 1 base, and 3 bases lay outside the gene matches. The CDR3 loop spans 15 amino acids. Looked up from germline, CDR1 is MGHRA and CDR2 is YSYEKL. In DNA form, the CDR3 reads TGCGCCAGCAGCCAAGCGGGAGGCATCACAGATACGCAGTATTTT. Protein product: CASSQAGGITDTQYF.

The chain has TRBV5-1 and TRBJ1-1; TRBD1 matches at 12 bases. The CDR3 is 16 residues long. V trimming: 0 bases; J trimming: 13 bases; junction bases outside the gene matches: 13. Germline V gives CDR1 SGHRS, CDR2 YFSETQ. CDR3 nucleotides: TGCGCCAGCAGCTTGGCCGGGGGGACAGGGGGCCCGGAGGGTTTCTTT. Amino acid sequence: CASSLAGGTGGPEGFF.

V usage is TRBV19 and J usage is TRBJ2-1; 11 nucleotides align to TRBD2. Germline CDR1 and CDR2: LNHDA and SQIVND (reference sequence). The CDR3 is 15 residues long. With 3 bases clipped from V and 4 bases from J, the junction kept 2 bases outside the gene matches. The CDR3 DNA reads TGTGCCAGTAGTATGGGACTAGCGGTTTACAATGAGCAGTTCTTC. Encoded protein: CASSMGLAVYNEQFF. Variable domain in full (rest from reference TRBV19 and TRBJ2-1): DGGITQSPKYLFRKEGQNVTLSCEQNLNHDAMYWYRQDPGQGLRLIYYSQIVNDFQKGDIAEGYSVSREKKESFPLTVTSAQKNPTAFYLCASSMGLAVYNEQFFGPGTRLTVL.

V usage is TRBV5-1 and J usage is TRBJ2-7, with 8 bases identical to TRBD2. The germline gives CDR1 SGHRS, CDR2 YFSETQ. This CDR3 is built from 15 residues. The V gene end was trimmed by 0 bases and the J gene end by 6 bases; junction bases not matched to a gene: 8. The CDR3: CASSLAPAGVGEQYF. Written as DNA, the CDR3 is TGCGCCAGCAGCTTGGCCCCAGCGGGAGTCGGCGAGCAGTACTTC. Using reference TRBV5-1 and TRBJ2-7 for the parts outside the CDR3, the full variable domain is KAGVTQTPRYLIKTRGQQVTLSCSPISGHRSVSWYQQTPGQGLQFLFEYFSETQRNKGNFPGRFSGRQFSNSRSEMNVSTLELGDSALYLCASSLAPAGVGEQYFGPGTRLTVT.